This TCR beta chain was profiled in a study of graft-versus-host responses after intestinal transplantation. Study overall: In this cohort, recipients had multivisceral, liver-intestinal, or isolated intestinal transplants. The study gave all recipients anti-thymocyte globulin induction, then tacrolimus and steroids for roughly 3 years.

This clone was recorded once. Antigen specificity is unknown. General study results and limits: Early after transplant, HvG declines were associated with peak levels of circulating GvH clones. High graft-versus-host to host-versus-graft T cell clonal ratios marked allografts of patients with graft-donor macrochimerism.

Sequencing used immunoSEQ multiplex PCR; TCRdb keeps in-frame clones, though not all of them. The sample shows more than 100,000 clones, over 80% of them seen only once. This sequence originates from a human donor who received an intestinal transplant. The sample in question was unstimulated CD4+ T cells sorted from spleen or lymph node cells, obtained before intestinal transplant.

CDR3 sequence reads: CASSLEQLGEKLFF. The CDR3 DNA follows: TGTGCCAGCAGTTTAGAACAGCTTGGTGAAAAACTGTTTTTT. The chain employs TRBV28 and TRBJ1-4, with no clear D. CDR1 and CDR2 (germline): MDHEN, SYDVKM. The CDR3 sequence is 14 residues long. Trimming pared 2 bases from V and 7 bases from J, leaving 11 bases between.